A selection of T cell receptor beta chains follows, all from one sample in a study of vaccination and CD4 T cells after COVID-19. TCRdb re-called the PCR reads through MiXCR, storing one row per CDR3 protein. The sample lists some 14,000 distinct CDR3 sequences, roughly 70% occurring once. No antigen has been assigned to these receptors. Sequences were obtained from CD4+ T cells from blood, cultured in vitro. Receptors originate from a human donor who had recovered from COVID-19. Each CDR3 is given with its conserved first and last residue. The order of the fields is V gene, J gene, clone size, D gene, CDR3 protein, CDR3 DNA. D genes are given only for firm matches. Rows may omit the clone size; those that give it use once, few, many or a size class.

V: TRBV6-2/TRBV6-3; J: TRBJ1-5; size: few; D: NA; CDR3: CASSQGQPQHF; DNA: TGTGCCAGCAGTCAGGGGCAGCCCCAGCATTTT
V: TRBV24-1; J: TRBJ2-7; size: NA; D: NA; CDR3: CATSLRQAWEQYF; DNA: TGTGCCACCAGCTTAAGACAGGCTTGGGAGCAGTACTTC
V: TRBV20-1; J: TRBJ1-1; size: NA; D: TRBD1; CDR3: CSARPNRGREYTEAFF; DNA: TGCAGTGCTAGACCTAACAGGGGGCGCGAGTACACTGAAGCTTTCTTT
V: TRBV5-8; J: TRBJ1-1; size: NA; D: NA; CDR3: CASSLWGHRNTEAFF; DNA: TGTGCCAGCAGCTTGTGGGGACACAGGAACACTGAAGCTTTCTTT
V: TRBV20-1; J: TRBJ2-6; size: NA; D: NA; CDR3: CSTGEAGANVLTF; DNA: TGCAGTACCGGGGAGGCTGGGGCCAACGTCCTGACTTTC
V: TRBV6-1; J: TRBJ2-5; size: NA; D: NA; CDR3: CASSELSETQYF; DNA: TGTGCCAGCAGTGAATTGTCGGAGACCCAGTACTTC
V: TRBV7-6; J: TRBJ2-2; size: NA; D: NA; CDR3: CASSPRQSTNTGELFF; DNA: TGTGCCAGCAGCCCCCGACAGAGTACGAACACCGGGGAGCTGTTTTTT
V: TRBV18; J: TRBJ1-5; size: NA; D: NA; CDR3: CASSRGGDQPQHF; DNA: TGTGCCAGCTCACGCGGAGGGGATCAGCCCCAGCATTTT
V: TRBV4-2; J: TRBJ2-7; size: once; D: NA; CDR3: CASGLDSYEQYF; DNA: TGTGCCTCAGGACTGGATTCCTACGAGCAGTACTTC
V: TRBV27; J: TRBJ1-2; size: NA; D: NA; CDR3: CASKVWKGGPANYGYTF; DNA: TGTGCCAGCAAAGTCTGGAAGGGGGGACCCGCTAACTATGGCTACACCTTC
V: TRBV2; J: TRBJ1-2; size: NA; D: NA; CDR3: CASRKEVNYGYTF; DNA: TGTGCCAGCAGGAAGGAGGTCAACTATGGCTACACCTTC
V: TRBV7-3; J: TRBJ2-3; size: NA; D: NA; CDR3: CASSLFGVNTDTQYF; DNA: TGTGCCAGCAGCTTGTTTGGAGTGAACACAGATACGCAGTATTTT
V: TRBV4-3; J: TRBJ1-2; size: once; D: NA; CDR3: CASSQDPGSYGYTF; DNA: TGCGCCAGCAGCCAAGATCCAGGCAGCTATGGCTACACCTTC
V: TRBV28; J: TRBJ1-5; size: NA; D: NA; CDR3: CASSFSGHRKGNQPQHF; DNA: TGTGCCAGCAGTTTCTCGGGACACCGTAAGGGCAATCAGCCCCAGCATTTT
V: TRBV7-8; J: TRBJ2-2; size: NA; D: NA; CDR3: CASTRRFITGTGELFF; DNA: TGTGCCAGCACCCGTAGATTCATAACCGGTACCGGGGAGCTGTTTTTT
V: TRBV1; J: TRBJ1-2; size: NA; D: NA; CDR3: CTSSPAESSLTNYGYTF; DNA: TGCACCAGCAGCCCCGCTGAGAGTTCTCTCACTAACTATGGCTACACCTTC
V: TRBV19; J: TRBJ1-2; size: few; D: NA; CDR3: CASSMPNRTPLKGYTF; DNA: TGTGCCAGTAGTATGCCAAATCGGACCCCCCTTAAGGGCTACACCTTC
V: TRBV2; J: TRBJ1-5; size: few; D: NA; CDR3: CASSDYRAFGNQPQHF; DNA: TGTGCCAGCAGTGACTACAGGGCATTTGGCAATCAGCCCCAGCATTTT